Presented here are 15 T cell receptor beta chains from one specimen sequenced in a study of shared clonotypes between healthy human individuals. The table came from immunoSEQ multiplex PCR; TCRdb's copy has only in-frame clones and leaves some out. Here the sample spans around 2,000,000 clones, just over 90% being singletons. Terminally differentiated effector memory CD45RA+ cells were excluded from the naive CD8 cells, which were CD45RO-negative and positively selected for CCR7. The sequenced material came from naive CD8+ T cells from PBMCs. Receptors originate from a man between 18 and 35 years old in good health. Some clones in this sample may be carry-over from other donors' samples.

V gene TRBV5-6 combines with J gene TRBJ2-1; 9 bases are a match to TRBD2. J was trimmed by 4 bases and V by 4 bases; bases with no gene match: 9. Germline V gene lookup returns CDR1 SGHDT and CDR2 YYEEEE. This CDR3 is built from 16 residues. CDR3 DNA: TGTGCCAGCAGCCTGGACAGGACTAGCGCGTACAATGAGCAGTTCTTC. Protein: CASSLDRTSAYNEQFF. The entire variable domain, with the rest obtained from reference TRBV5-6 and TRBJ2-1, is as follows: DAGVTQSPTHLIKTRGQQVTLRCSPKSGHDTVSWYQQALGQGPQFIFQYYEEEERQRGNFPDRFSGHQFPNYSSELNVNALLLGDSALYLCASSLDRTSAYNEQFFGPGTRLTVL.

V and J are TRBV4-2 and TRBJ2-7; maybe TRBD2 (5 bases). Germline V gives CDR1 LGHNA, CDR2 YNFKEQ. V lost 2 bases to trimming and J lost 2 bases, with 22 bases between them. CDR3 size: 18 residues. The CDR3 here is CASSQKDNKASRTYEQYF. The CDR3 nucleotides are TGTGCCAGCAGCCAAAAAGATAATAAGGCTAGCAGGACCTACGAGCAGTACTTC.

The rearrangement uses TRBV12-5 and TRBJ2-5; 11 nucleotides align to TRBD2. Per germline, CDR1 LGHNT and CDR2 FRNRAP. The CDR3 length is 18 residues. The junction had 12 bases not matched to a gene; V was cut back by 1 base and J by 5 bases. CDR3 protein: CASGLDTLAGVGGETQYF. The CDR3 DNA reads TGTGCTAGTGGTTTGGACACACTAGCGGGAGTAGGTGGTGAGACCCAGTACTTC.

This rearrangement joins TRBV29-1 to TRBJ2-1, with a tentative D call TRBD2 (6 bases). The germline V gene encodes CDR1 SQVTM and CDR2 ANQGSEA. CDR3 length: 13 residues. Trimming removed 8 bases at V and 2 bases at J, with 13 bases between. CDR3 region: CSLIGGTYNEQFF. In DNA, the CDR3 is TGCAGCCTCATAGGAGGGACCTACAATGAGCAGTTCTTC.

The chain is built from TRBV28 and TRBJ2-7; possibly TRBD2 for D (5 bases). The ends were cut back, 7 bases at V and 4 bases at J, with 17 bases in the middle. Germline values: CDR1 MDHEN, CDR2 SYDVKM. The CDR3 runs to 14 residues. The CDR3 bases are TGTGCCAGCACCGCCCGGGGAACGGATTACGAGCAGTACTTC. It encodes CASTARGTDYEQYF.

This rearrangement joins TRBV10-2 to TRBJ2-7; 8 bases fit TRBD2. Germline CDR1 and CDR2: WSHSY and SAAADI. V lost 4 bases to trimming and J lost 5 bases; unmatched junction nucleotides: 10. CDR3 size: 15 residues. For the CDR3, the DNA is TGCGCCAGCAGTGCCGCCAGCGGGAGATTTGACGAGCAGTACTTC. Translated: CASSAASGRFDEQYF.

V gene TRBV5-5 combines with J gene TRBJ2-5, with D perhaps TRBD2 (6 bases). Trimming stripped 1 base from V and 1 base from J, with 8 bases between. The germline CDR1 and CDR2 sequences are SGHKS and YYEKEE (reference sequence). CDR3 length: 14 residues. Here the CDR3 reads CASSLFGGQETQYF. The DNA for the CDR3 is TGTGCCAGCAGCTTGTTCGGGGGCCAAGAGACCCAGTACTTC. Together with reference TRBV5-5 and TRBJ2-5, the CDR3 gives the full variable domain: DAGVTQSPTHLIKTRGQQVTLRCSPISGHKSVSWYQQVLGQGPQFIFQYYEKEERGRGNFPDRFSARQFPNYSSELNVNALLLGDSALYLCASSLFGGQETQYFGPGTRLLVL.

The J gene is TRBJ1-1, the V gene TRBV9; D is undetermined. V was pared by 5 bases and J by 8 bases, with 13 bases between. This CDR3 comprises 12 residues. Germline CDR1 and CDR2: SGDLS and YYNGEE. The CDR3 loop is CASSVVPGEAFF. The CDR3 coding sequence is TGTGCCAGCAGTGTCGTCCCGGGGGAAGCTTTCTTT.

This chain links TRBV4-1 with TRBJ2-7, with D perhaps matching TRBD2 (6 bases). Germline V gene data show CDR1 as MGHRA and CDR2 as YSYEKL. This CDR3 is 15 amino acids long. The ends were cut back, 1 base at V and 3 bases at J, with 13 bases in the middle. As DNA, the CDR3 is TGCGCCAGCAGCCAAGGGCGCGGGATAGGCTACGAGCAGTACTTC. This codes for CASSQGRGIGYEQYF.

The chain links TRBV28 to TRBJ2-7; the D is unclear. This CDR3 comprises 12 residues. The germline V gene has CDR1 MDHEN and CDR2 SYDVKM. The V end was cut by 8 bases, the J end by 0 bases, with 8 bases between. CDR3 protein: CASEKSSYEQYF. The CDR3 DNA sequence: TGTGCCAGCGAAAAGAGCTCCTACGAGCAGTACTTC. The full variable domain, in which reference TRBV28 and TRBJ2-7 provide the parts outside the CDR3, is DVKVTQSSRYLVKRTGEKVFLECVQDMDHENMFWYRQDPGLGLRLIYFSYDVKMKEKGDIPEGYSVSREKKERFSLILESASTNQTSMYLCASEKSSYEQYFGPGTRLTVT.

This clone has more than one count but fewer than ten. Other DNA sequences from this sample encode an identical CDR3 as well. The rearrangement uses TRBV27 and TRBJ1-1; D is unresolved. Between the trimmed V and J ends, which lost 0 bases and 3 bases, there was a span of 5 bases. There are 13 residues in the CDR3. Germline CDR1 is MNHEY and CDR2 is SMNVEV (reference sequence). Here the CDR3 reads CASSLSGHTEAFF. In DNA, the CDR3 is TGTGCCAGCAGTTTATCTGGTCACACTGAAGCTTTCTTT.

The count of this clone is one. This chain connects TRBV5-1 to TRBJ2-7; TRBD2 aligns across 10 bases. CDR1 is SGHRS, CDR2 YFSETQ, per germline. The CDR3 extends over 15 amino acids. The V and J ends lost 4 bases and 4 bases, in that order; junction bases with no gene match: 8. The CDR3 here is CASSKEAGGAYEQYF. CDR3 DNA: TGCGCCAGCAGCAAAGAAGCGGGAGGGGCTTACGAGCAGTACTTC.

The chain uses TRBV4-3 and TRBJ2-2, with a weak D call TRBD2 (5 bases). Looked up from germline, CDR1 is LGHNA and CDR2 is YSLEER. V was trimmed by 4 bases and J by 7 bases, leaving 19 bases between them. The CDR3 is 16 residues long. CDR3 amino acids: CASSLSAGLVHGELFF. CDR3 coding DNA: TGCGCCAGCAGCCTAAGCGCCGGACTCGTCCACGGGGAGCTGTTTTTT.

This clone occurred once. The gene calls are TRBV27 and TRBJ1-2, with TRBD1 identical over 7 bases. The CDR3 has 16 residues. Germline assignment: CDR1 MNHEY and CDR2 SMNVEV (reference sequence). The junction had 12 bases not matched to a gene; V was cut back by 4 bases and J by 4 bases. The DNA of the CDR3 is TGTGCCAGCAGTTCACTACTAGACAGGGCCCTCTATGGCTACACCTTC. Translation gives CASSSLLDRALYGYTF.

The chain links TRBV6-6 to TRBJ2-7, with 9 bases identical to TRBD1. After removal of 6 bases from V and 1 base from J, the junction contained 4 bases not matched to a gene. This CDR3 contains 14 residues. Germline assignment: CDR1 MNHNY and CDR2 SVGAGI (reference sequence). CDR3: CASRSGTGSYEQYF. In DNA form, the CDR3 reads TGTGCCAGCAGATCCGGGACAGGGTCCTACGAGCAGTACTTC.